These 29 T cell receptor beta chains were all obtained from the same sample, sequenced in a study of T-cell memory formation after mild COVID-19. Each CDR3 protein is one row after TCRdb ran MiXCR on the 5' RACE reads. The data contain 400,000 or so distinct CDR3 sequences, around 18% of them singletons. Sequencing was carried out using PBMCs or a T cell subset sorted from them (not recorded which). The receptors were gathered from an adult woman who had mild COVID-19 (a few samples of this study predate the infection). Cell type and time point are not known.

This clonotype came up a few times. This chain connects TRBV28 to TRBJ2-7, with D maybe TRBD2 (6 bases). Germline lookup yields CDR1 MDHEN and CDR2 SYDVKM. This CDR3 is 14 amino acids long. Trimming took off 4 bases at V and 3 bases at J, with 13 bases between the two ends. The CDR3 bases are TGTGCCAGCAGTTCCATTACGGGACTCTACGAGCAGTACTTC. It is translated as CASSSITGLYEQYF.

This clonotype was picked up a small number of times. The V gene is TRBV5-1, the J gene TRBJ1-5; 8 nucleotides align to TRBD1. After removal of 4 bases from V and 4 bases from J, the junction contained 1 base not matched to a gene. The CDR3 extends over 13 amino acids. Germline V gene data show CDR1 as SGHRS and CDR2 as YFSETQ. The CDR3 protein is CASSQGANQPQHF. DNA for the CDR3: TGCGCCAGCAGCCAGGGGGCGAATCAGCCCCAGCATTTT.

This clonotype was observed a few times. V is TRBV30 and J is TRBJ1-5; D is uncertain. The ends were cut back, 3 bases at V and 9 bases at J, with 15 bases in the middle. The CDR3 spans 13 residues. Germline lookup yields CDR1 GTSNPN and CDR2 SVGIG (reference sequence). The CDR3 DNA reads as TGTGCCTGGAGAGGCGGGTCAAAAGGGCCCCAGCATTTT. Its translation is CAWRGGSKGPQHF.

The V gene is TRBV9, the J gene TRBJ2-1, with TRBD1 matching over 12 bases. With V trimmed by 3 bases and J by 9 bases, 7 bases remained unmatched. The germline CDR1 and CDR2 sequences are SGDLS and YYNGEE. The CDR3 length is 15 residues. The CDR3 spells CASSAGTGGTGEQFF. The DNA for the CDR3 is TGTGCCAGCAGCGCCGGGACAGGGGGCACAGGTGAGCAGTTCTTC.

The chain is built from TRBV14 and TRBJ2-7, with TRBD2 as a possible D gene (6 bases). This CDR3 is built from 13 residues. The germline V gene encodes CDR1 SGHDN and CDR2 FVKESK. Trimming cost V 5 bases and J 1 base, with 9 bases left between them. The CDR3 is CASSVRGSYEQYF. The DNA for the CDR3 is TGTGCCAGCAGCGTGCGGGGTTCCTACGAGCAGTACTTC.

This chain joins TRBV27 and TRBJ2-7; D might be TRBD1 or TRBD2, each matching 5 bases. Looked up from germline, CDR1 is MNHEY and CDR2 is SMNVEV (reference sequence). This CDR3 has 14 amino acids. V lost 6 bases to trimming and J lost 3 bases, with 15 bases between them. The CDR3: CASRPPGPFYEQYF. The CDR3 DNA reads as TGTGCCAGCAGGCCTCCGGGACCCTTCTACGAGCAGTACTTC.

This clonotype showed up just a few times. The chain recombines TRBV18 with TRBJ1-1, with 9 bases aligning to TRBD1. Germline trimming cut 4 bases from V and 7 bases from J; bases unmatched to any gene: 10. Germline V gene sequence: CDR1 KGHSH, CDR2 LQKENI. This CDR3 is 15 amino acids long. The chain's CDR3 is CASSLPKTGGVEAFF. CDR3 in DNA: TGTGCCAGCTCACTCCCGAAGACAGGGGGGGTTGAAGCTTTCTTT.

The rearrangement joins TRBV27 to TRBJ2-2, with TRBD2 matching 11 bases. J lost 6 bases, V lost 1 base, and 10 bases had no gene match. This CDR3 has 18 amino acids. CDR1 MNHEY and CDR2 SMNVEV come from the germline V gene (reference sequence). The CDR3 protein is CASSLFPTSGGRAGELFF. The CDR3 nucleotides read TGTGCCAGCAGTTTATTTCCCACTAGCGGGGGCCGGGCCGGGGAGCTGTTTTTT.

This clonotype was counted between two and nine times. The chain combines TRBV11-2 with TRBJ2-7; 7 bases line up with TRBD1. Germline V gives CDR1 SGHAT, CDR2 FQNNGV. The J segment lost 9 bases and the V segment lost 5 bases, leaving 19 bases of the junction unmatched. There are 16 residues in the CDR3. CDR3: CASSRAADRSGQWQYF. The CDR3 DNA reads TGTGCCAGCAGCCGAGCCGCGGACAGGAGTGGGCAGTGGCAGTACTTC.

CDR3 DNA sequence: TGTGCCAGCAGCTTACCCCCGAGGTCGCTAGGAGATACGCAGTATTTT. As protein: CASSLPPRSLGDTQYF. V gene TRBV7-9 combines with J gene TRBJ2-3; no definite D call. Germline assignment: CDR1 SEHNR and CDR2 FQNEAQ (reference sequence). The CDR3 spans 16 residues. V was trimmed by 2 bases and J by 5 bases, leaving 17 bases between them.

Many counts were recorded for this clonotype. The chain carries TRBV20-1 and TRBJ2-1; no definite D call. Trimming removed 6 bases from V and 0 bases from J, with 6 bases in between. The CDR3 is 12 residues long. CDR1 and CDR2 (germline): DFQATT, SNEGSKA (reference sequence). The CDR3 protein is CSALVSYNEQFF. The CDR3 coding sequence is TGCAGTGCCCTGGTCTCCTACAATGAGCAGTTCTTC.

This chain uses TRBV7-6 with TRBJ2-1; TRBD1 is a possible D gene (5 bases). The CDR3 sequence is 14 residues long. V lost 5 bases and J 5 bases, leaving 13 bases between the germline ends. Germline V gene sequence: CDR1 SGHVS, CDR2 FNYEAQ. The DNA for the CDR3 is TGTGCCAGCAGCCACTATCCGACAGACAATGAGCAGTTCTTC. This gives the protein CASSHYPTDNEQFF.

The J gene is TRBJ2-1, the V gene TRBV5-5, with D possibly matching TRBD1 (6 bases). The CDR3 is made up of 15 amino acids. Trimming removed 2 bases from V and 13 bases from J, with 22 bases in between. The germline gives CDR1 SGHKS, CDR2 YYEKEE (reference sequence). CDR3: CASSFQGSYREAQFF. DNA for the CDR3: TGTGCCAGCAGCTTCCAGGGAAGCTACAGGGAAGCACAGTTCTTC.

This clonotype has only a few counts. The CDR3 DNA sequence: TGTGCCAGCAGCGCACGGGATCCGGCGGGTGAGACCCAGTACTTC. It encodes CASSARDPAGETQYF. The V gene is TRBV9, the J gene TRBJ2-5, with TRBD2 as a possible D gene (5 bases). The germline gives CDR1 SGDLS, CDR2 YYNGEE. The CDR3 is made up of 15 amino acids. The V end was cut by 3 bases, the J end by 5 bases, with 17 bases between.

The V and J genes are TRBV7-8 and TRBJ2-3; 15 nucleotides agree with TRBD2. The junction had 8 bases not matched to a gene; V was cut back by 5 bases and J by 2 bases. Germline CDR1 reads SGHVS; CDR2 reads FQNEAQ. The CDR3 covers 18 residues. The CDR3 sequence is CASSTLGTSGGPTDTQYF. DNA of the CDR3: TGTGCCAGCAGCACACTAGGGACTAGCGGGGGGCCCACAGATACGCAGTATTTT.

The genes are TRBV5-1 and TRBJ2-7, with 7 bases fitting TRBD2. Unmatched junction bases numbered 16, after V lost 4 bases and J lost 0 bases. The CDR3 totals 18 residues. Germline-derived CDR1 and CDR2 are SGHRS and YFSETQ. The CDR3 DNA is TGCGCCAGCAGCCCCGAGGGTAGCGGGCGCGGGAGCTCCTACGAGCAGTACTTC. Translated: CASSPEGSGRGSSYEQYF.

This clonotype came up a few times. The chain couples TRBV5-1 to TRBJ2-1; TRBD2 aligns across 12 bases. This CDR3 spans 16 amino acids. Per the germline V gene, CDR1 is SGHRS and CDR2 is YFSETQ. V lost 0 bases, J lost 8 bases, and 6 bases stayed unmatched. CDR3 loop: CASSLGLAGGPHEQFF. The CDR3 DNA reads TGCGCCAGCAGCTTGGGGCTAGCGGGGGGGCCCCATGAGCAGTTCTTC. Full variable domain (rest looked up from reference TRBV5-1 and TRBJ2-1): KAGVTQTPRYLIKTRGQQVTLSCSPISGHRSVSWYQQTPGQGLQFLFEYFSETQRNKGNFPGRFSGRQFSNSRSEMNVSTLELGDSALYLCASSLGLAGGPHEQFFGPGTRLTVL.

This clonotype has a handful of counts. The chain joins TRBV5-5 to TRBJ2-5; no definite D call. V was cut by 1 base and J by 5 bases, with 12 bases left in between. This CDR3 region has 14 residues. The germline gives CDR1 SGHKS, CDR2 YYEKEE (reference sequence). DNA for the CDR3: TGTGCCAGCAGCTTGTGGGTACAGAGGGAGACCCAGTACTTC. It encodes CASSLWVQRETQYF.

This clonotype was observed a handful of times. The chain's CDR3 is CASSPREGYQPQHF. CDR3 bases: TGTGCCAGCAGCCCCAGGGAAGGCTATCAGCCCCAGCATTTT. This chain joins TRBV7-9 and TRBJ1-5, with a possible D match to TRBD1 (5 bases). In germline, CDR1 is SEHNR, CDR2 FQNEAQ (reference sequence). V lost 5 bases and J lost 5, with 13 bases in between. This CDR3 contains 14 residues.

This clonotype was counted between two and nine times. This chain links TRBV7-9 with TRBJ1-2; no clear D. CDR3 length equals 13 residues. From germline, CDR1 is SEHNR and CDR2 FQNEAQ (reference sequence). V was pared by 6 bases and J by 8 bases, with 16 bases between. CDR3 sequence: CASRAGWAMGYTF. The CDR3 DNA sequence: TGTGCCAGCAGGGCAGGTTGGGCTATGGGCTACACCTTC.

This clonotype occurred a few times. The chain employs TRBV20-1 and TRBJ2-3; 11 nucleotides agree with TRBD2. Germline V gives CDR1 DFQATT, CDR2 SNEGSKA (reference sequence). The CDR3 has 15 residues. With 3 bases clipped from V and 8 bases from J, the junction kept 10 bases outside the gene matches. The CDR3 is CSARALLAGEVTQYF. The CDR3 nucleotides are TGCAGTGCTAGGGCTTTACTAGCGGGAGAGGTTACGCAGTATTTT.

This sequence joins TRBV20-1 and TRBJ2-7, with a possible D match to TRBD2 (6 bases). Germline V gives CDR1 DFQATT, CDR2 SNEGSKA (reference sequence). Trimming took off 5 bases at V and 3 bases at J, with 14 bases between the two ends. This CDR3 is built from 13 residues. CDR3 sequence reads: CSARGTALYEQYF. The CDR3 DNA sequence: TGCAGTGCTCGGGGGACGGCCCTCTACGAGCAGTACTTC.

This clonotype appeared a few times. The gene calls are TRBV9 and TRBJ2-1; D uncertain. This CDR3 region has 13 residues. Trimming removed 0 bases at V and 8 bases at J, with 9 bases between. In germline, CDR1 is SGDLS, CDR2 YYNGEE. CDR3 sequence: CASSVGLPHEQFF. The DNA of the CDR3 is TGTGCCAGCAGCGTAGGGCTCCCCCATGAGCAGTTCTTC.

This chain joins TRBV20-1 and TRBJ1-5; 8 nucleotides align to TRBD1. Germline V lookup: CDR1 DFQATT, CDR2 SNEGSKA (reference sequence). The CDR3 is made up of 16 amino acids. The trim removed 5 bases at V and 4 bases at J, leaving 13 bases unmatched. Here the CDR3 reads CSALRRGQGRNQPQHF. CDR3 nucleotide sequence: TGCAGTGCTCTTCGCCGAGGACAGGGCCGGAATCAGCCCCAGCATTTT.

This clonotype has just a few counts. The gene calls are TRBV20-1 and TRBJ2-1; possible D gene TRBD2, 5 bases. V lost 3 bases, J lost 0 bases, and 15 bases lay in between. This CDR3 is 16 amino acids long. Per the germline V gene, CDR1 is DFQATT and CDR2 is SNEGSKA (reference sequence). CDR3 sequence (DNA): TGCAGTGCTAGTGGCCAAGGAGGAGGCTCCTACAATGAGCAGTTCTTC. It is translated as CSASGQGGGSYNEQFF.

The J gene is TRBJ1-1, the V gene TRBV11-2, with D unresolved. Germline V lookup: CDR1 SGHAT, CDR2 FQNNGV. V was pared by 3 bases and J by 5 bases, with 13 bases between. The CDR3 runs 14 residues. This CDR3 reads CASSLQPLGTEAFF. The CDR3 DNA follows: TGTGCCAGCAGCTTGCAACCCCTGGGGACTGAAGCTTTCTTT.

This rearrangement joins TRBV5-1 to TRBJ1-2, with a tentative D call TRBD1 (5 bases). V lost 4 bases to trimming and J lost 4 bases, with 14 bases between them. CDR3 length: 14 residues. Germline-derived CDR1 and CDR2 are SGHRS and YFSETQ. The CDR3 sequence: CASSPKDNTYGYTF. The CDR3 nucleotides read TGCGCCAGCAGCCCCAAGGACAACACCTATGGCTACACCTTC.

This clonotype was seen a few times. The V call is TRBV5-4, the J call TRBJ1-1; 7 nucleotides agree with TRBD1. CDR1 and CDR2 from the germline V gene are SGHNT and YYREEE (reference sequence). The CDR3 runs 14 residues. With V trimmed by 2 bases and J by 3 bases, 4 bases remained unmatched. The CDR3 region is CASSLQGRDTEAFF. Here the CDR3 DNA reads TGTGCCAGCAGCTTACAGGGGAGGGACACTGAAGCTTTCTTT.

This clonotype has a handful of counts. V usage is TRBV24-1 and J usage is TRBJ1-5; D possibly corresponds to TRBD1 (6 bases). Per germline, CDR1 KGHDR and CDR2 SFDVKD. The length of the CDR3 is 17 residues. The V end lost 4 bases, the J end lost 2 bases, and 17 bases lay between the germline ends. The chain's CDR3 is CATSDRVDRSGNQPQHF. The CDR3 DNA is TGTGCCACCAGTGACCGAGTCGACAGGTCCGGCAATCAGCCCCAGCATTTT.